The 24 T cell receptor beta chains below all came from one sample that was sequenced in a study of response to subunit inactivated influenza vaccine. TCRdb recomputed calls from the RT-PCR reads with MiXCR, one row per CDR3 protein. The sample holds about 540,000 distinct CDR3 sequences, less than 25% seen once. The data also belong to a second study, concerning T cells expressing NK-cell markers. This second study notes: TCR beta libraries carry UMIs added by 5'RACE template switching.

The sequenced sample was CD4+ T cells sorted from PBMCs, obtained roughly 13 days after vaccination. Receptors were obtained from a man in his fifties or sixties who received an inactivated influenza vaccine.

This clonotype came up a few times. The J gene is TRBJ1-5, the V gene TRBV12-3 or TRBV12-4; TRBD1 matches 8 bases. This CDR3 is 14 amino acids long. V lost 3 bases to trimming and J lost 4 bases; unmatched junction nucleotides: 2. The CDR3 DNA sequence: TGTGCCAGCAGTTTGACAGGGGTAAATCAGCCCCAGCATTTT. As protein: CASSLTGVNQPQHF.

The genes are TRBV5-1 and TRBJ2-5; possibly TRBD1 or TRBD2 for D (5 bases each). The V gene lost 7 bases and the J gene lost 2 bases, with 18 bases spanning the gap. There are 15 residues in the CDR3. Germline V lookup: CDR1 SGHRS, CDR2 YFSETQ. CDR3 in amino acids: CASQRQRTPQETQYF. The CDR3 DNA is TGCGCCAGCCAACGTCAGCGGACACCTCAAGAGACCCAGTACTTC. The full variable domain, completed using reference TRBV5-1 and TRBJ2-5, is KAGVTQTPRYLIKTRGQQVTLSCSPISGHRSVSWYQQTPGQGLQFLFEYFSETQRNKGNFPGRFSGRQFSNSRSEMNVSTLELGDSALYLCASQRQRTPQETQYFGPGTRLLVL.

This chain joins TRBV7-4 and TRBJ1-4, with a weak D call TRBD1 (5 bases). The germline V gene encodes CDR1 SGHVT and CDR2 SQSDAQ. CDR3 length: 15 amino acids. Trimming took off 0 bases at V and 14 bases at J, with 19 bases between the two ends. DNA of the CDR3: TGTGCCAGCAGCTTAGCGCTTACATGGGGCCCACGGCTGTTTTTT. Its protein is CASSLALTWGPRLFF.

A few counts support this clonotype. The genes are TRBV29-1 and TRBJ1-1; D might be TRBD1 (6 bases). V lost 7 bases to trimming and J lost 4 bases, with 16 bases between them. CDR1 is SQVTM and CDR2 is ANQGSEA in the germline V gene. The CDR3 is 13 residues long. The CDR3 region is CSAQGQQRTEAFF. The CDR3 DNA reads as TGCAGCGCCCAAGGACAGCAACGCACTGAAGCTTTCTTT.

This clonotype was counted ten times or more. This chain uses TRBV7-2 with TRBJ2-7; D possibly corresponds to TRBD1 (6 bases). The V and J ends lost 4 bases and 0 bases respectively, with 13 bases between them. Germline CDR1 and CDR2: SGHTA and FQGNSA. This CDR3 has 15 residues. CDR3: CASSYRRTVSYEQYF. The CDR3 DNA sequence: TGTGCCAGCAGCTACCGAAGGACAGTCTCCTACGAGCAGTACTTC.

This clonotype was picked up many times. The rearrangement joins TRBV9 to TRBJ2-7; no firm D call. Trimming cost V 0 bases and J 0 bases, with 7 bases left between them. CDR1 is SGDLS and CDR2 is YYNGEE in the germline V gene. The CDR3 spans 14 residues. CDR3: CASSVDYLSYEQYF. CDR3 bases: TGTGCCAGCAGCGTAGACTACCTCTCCTACGAGCAGTACTTC.

The rearrangement links TRBV20-1 to TRBJ2-7; D gene uncertain. Germline V gene sequence: CDR1 DFQATT, CDR2 SNEGSKA (reference sequence). Between the trimmed V and J ends, which lost 1 base and 2 bases, there was a span of 6 bases. The CDR3 has 12 amino acids. CDR3 sequence (DNA): TGCAGTGCTAGAGCCCCCACCTACGAGCAGTACTTC. The encoded protein is CSARAPTYEQYF.

The V gene is TRBV20-1, the J gene TRBJ2-5; D is perhaps TRBD2 (5 bases). Germline V lookup: CDR1 DFQATT, CDR2 SNEGSKA (reference sequence). The V end was cut by 6 bases, the J end by 1 base, with 9 bases between. The CDR3 loop spans 12 amino acids. The DNA of the CDR3 is TGCAGTGCAAGGACTGGCCAAGAGACCCAGTACTTC. Translating gives CSARTGQETQYF.

This clonotype has just a few counts. The chain uses TRBV21-1 and TRBJ2-1; no check of the table's D call, TRBD2, against the DNA was made. TRBV21-1 is shown as a pseudogene. The CDR3 contains 16 residues. The DNA of the CDR3 is TGTGCCAGTTTGGATCGGGGAGACTCCGCCTACAATGAGCAGTTCTTC. As protein: CASLDRGDSAYNEQFF.

This clonotype was counted once. The CDR3 DNA reads as TGTGCCAGCTCACTTGGGACTAGCAACCGGGTTTTGATGGTGAATGAGCAGTTCTTC. Its translation is CASSLGTSNRVLMVNEQFF. The chain is built from TRBV18 and TRBJ2-1, with 9 bases matching TRBD2. The CDR3 covers 19 residues. Germline V gene lookup returns CDR1 KGHSH and CDR2 LQKENI. J gave up 7 bases and V 4 bases, and 20 bases lay outside the gene matches.

This clonotype came up a few times. The gene calls are TRBV4-3 and TRBJ2-3; weak D call: TRBD1 (6 bases). The length of the CDR3 is 17 residues. CDR1 and CDR2 from the germline V gene are LGHNA and YSLEER. Trimming removed 0 bases at V and 2 bases at J, with 15 bases between. The CDR3 reads CASSQDGWDISTDTQYF. CDR3 in DNA: TGCGCCAGCAGCCAAGATGGGTGGGACATCTCCACAGATACGCAGTATTTT.

V usage is TRBV4-1 and J usage is TRBJ2-5; TRBD1 matches at 7 bases. The V gene's germline CDR1 is MGHRA and CDR2 YSYEKL. The CDR3 consists of 16 residues. V lost 0 bases, J lost 2 bases, and 6 bases stayed unmatched. In nucleotides, the CDR3 is TGCGCCAGCAGCCAAGATTGGAACAGGGGACAAGAGACCCAGTACTTC. This translates into CASSQDWNRGQETQYF.

This clonotype came up a few times. The chain is built from TRBV29-1 and TRBJ1-1; D is possibly TRBD1 (6 bases). CDR1 is SQVTM and CDR2 is ANQGSEA in the germline V gene. V lost 5 bases and J lost 0, with 10 bases in between. The CDR3 consists of 13 residues. As DNA, the CDR3 is TGCAGCGTTACAGGGTCCATGAACACTGAAGCTTTCTTT. Its protein product is CSVTGSMNTEAFF.

This chain joins TRBV28 and TRBJ2-3; TRBD1 matches 9 bases. This CDR3 spans 12 amino acids. The V gene's germline CDR1 is MDHEN and CDR2 SYDVKM. J lost 11 bases, V lost 6 bases, and 6 bases had no gene match. The DNA for the CDR3 is TGTGCCAGCAGCCAACCGACAGGGGGGCAGTATTTT. Translating gives CASSQPTGGQYF.

This rearrangement joins TRBV6-2 or TRBV6-3 to TRBJ2-7; 9 nucleotides match TRBD2. J gave up 7 bases and V 6 bases, and 10 bases lay outside the gene matches. The germline V gene encodes CDR1 MNHEY and CDR2 SVGEGT. The CDR3 has 14 residues. The CDR3 coding sequence is TGTGCCAGCAGCCTCATAGCGGGAGTGAGGGAGCAGTACTTC. Its translation is CASSLIAGVREQYF.

The V call is TRBV11-2, the J call TRBJ2-2, with 8 bases that match TRBD2. The CDR3 runs to 17 residues. With 1 base clipped from V and 3 bases from J, the junction kept 7 bases outside the gene matches. Germline CDR1 is SGHAT and CDR2 is FQNNGV. CDR3 in DNA: TGTGCCAGCAGCTTAGGCCCCACTAGCGGCTACACCGGGGAGCTGTTTTTT. This translates into CASSLGPTSGYTGELFF.

This clonotype was detected once. The genes are TRBV20-1 and TRBJ2-3; a possible D gene is TRBD2 (6 bases). The CDR3 sequence is 18 residues long. Germline V gives CDR1 DFQATT, CDR2 SNEGSKA (reference sequence). V gave up 5 bases and J gave up 2 bases, with 26 bases separating them. CDR3 protein: CSAWAGGPTLLFTDTQYF. CDR3 DNA sequence: TGCAGTGCTTGGGCCGGGGGACCGACACTTTTATTCACAGATACGCAGTATTTT.

At least ten counts were recorded for this clonotype. V and J are TRBV4-1 and TRBJ2-7; D is tentatively TRBD1 or TRBD2 (5 bases each). This CDR3 comprises 13 residues. Germline V lookup: CDR1 MGHRA, CDR2 YSYEKL. V shed 5 bases and J shed 3 bases, with 11 bases lying between them. For the CDR3, the DNA is TGCGCCAGCAGCTTCGGGGCCGACTACGAGCAGTACTTC. Translation gives CASSFGADYEQYF.

The V gene is TRBV29-1, the J gene TRBJ2-3, with 10 bases aligning to TRBD2. CDR1 and CDR2 (germline): SQVTM, ANQGSEA. The V segment lost 5 bases and the J segment 2 bases; nucleotides outside the gene matches: 7. The length of the CDR3 is 15 residues. CDR3 region: CSVCRGLAPTDTQYF. CDR3 DNA sequence: TGCAGCGTTTGTAGGGGACTAGCGCCCACAGATACGCAGTATTTT.

The V gene is TRBV29-1, the J gene TRBJ2-1, with 10 bases aligning to TRBD2. Germline loops: CDR1 SQVTM, CDR2 ANQGSEA. The CDR3 has 17 amino acids. Trimming cost V 7 bases and J 6 bases; bases outside gene matches: 18. CDR3 loop: CSARPWGTSGKGNEQFF. The DNA of the CDR3 is TGCAGCGCCCGACCCTGGGGAACTAGCGGGAAGGGCAATGAGCAGTTCTTC.

In this sample, this clonotype turned up many times. The chain employs TRBV7-9 and TRBJ2-7; TRBD1 is a possible D gene (5 bases). The ends were cut back, 5 bases at V and 5 bases at J, with 10 bases in the middle. The CDR3 covers 12 residues. Germline V gene sequence: CDR1 SEHNR, CDR2 FQNEAQ (reference sequence). The CDR3 loop is CASSPGNDEQYF. Written as DNA, the CDR3 is TGTGCCAGCAGCCCAGGGAACGACGAGCAGTACTTC.

This clonotype was counted only a few times. This chain links TRBV9 with TRBJ2-1; weak D call: TRBD2 (6 bases). CDR3 length: 14 residues. Trimming shortened V by 0 bases and J by 5 bases, and 9 bases separated the two germline ends. Germline V gives CDR1 SGDLS, CDR2 YYNGEE. The CDR3 loop is CASSVGGENNEQFF. The DNA for the CDR3 is TGTGCCAGCAGCGTAGGCGGGGAAAACAATGAGCAGTTCTTC.

The chain has TRBV5-1 and TRBJ2-2; D possibly corresponds to TRBD2 (5 bases). Germline CDR1 is SGHRS and CDR2 is YFSETQ. V lost 0 bases and J lost 4, with 10 bases in between. The CDR3 covers 15 residues. CDR3 DNA: TGCGCCAGCAGCTTGGATCGAGCGGCCACCGGGGAGCTGTTTTTT. Amino acid sequence: CASSLDRAATGELFF.

The rearrangement joins TRBV7-2 to TRBJ2-3; tentatively, D is TRBD1 (6 bases). Germline V CDR1 and CDR2: SGHTA, FQGNSA. V was shortened by 5 bases and J by 3 bases, with 12 bases between the two germline ends. The CDR3 runs to 14 residues. This CDR3 reads CASSPRGQTDTQYF. The CDR3, as DNA: TGTGCCAGCAGCCCTAGGGGACAAACAGATACGCAGTATTTT.